These T cell receptor beta chains were read from a single sample in a study of cytomegalovirus exposure and HLA in healthy donors. Assay: immunoSEQ multiplex PCR; the TCRdb copy retains only in-frame clones and omits some. The sample gives some 77,000 clones, about 80% of which show up once; 20% to 25% is in the top ten. Sequences were obtained from PBMCs. These receptors all come from a woman aged 45-59 years in good health and CMV-seropositive. Each CDR3 is given without its conserved first and last residue. Fields, in order: CDR3 protein, V gene, J gene.

CDR3 protein: ASSKTPEPLNTEAF
V gene: TRBV9
J gene: TRBJ1-1

CDR3 protein: ASRPQNVGQGKAF
V gene: TRBV5-1
J gene: TRBJ1-1

CDR3 protein: ASSARTRGAETQY
V gene: TRBV27
J gene: TRBJ2-5

CDR3 protein: ASSGPGGSPLSGANVLT
V gene: TRBV6-1
J gene: TRBJ2-6

CDR3 protein: ASSSRGDTQY
V gene: TRBV5-4
J gene: TRBJ2-3

CDR3 protein: ASSSDPGGEQF
V gene: TRBV7-3
J gene: TRBJ2-1

CDR3 protein: ASRQGGGYT
V gene: TRBV6-1
J gene: TRBJ1-2

CDR3 protein: ASTKRTGTEAF
V gene: TRBV7-2
J gene: TRBJ1-1

CDR3 protein: ASSASRGETQY
V gene: TRBV6-4
J gene: TRBJ2-5

CDR3 protein: ASSVDRPGDYGYT
V gene: TRBV9
J gene: TRBJ1-2

CDR3 protein: ASVAGGTGELF
V gene: TRBV6-1
J gene: TRBJ2-2

CDR3 protein: ASSLKGTTDYEQY
V gene: TRBV27
J gene: TRBJ2-7

CDR3 protein: ASSQDKGTYEQY
V gene: TRBV4-1
J gene: TRBJ2-7

CDR3 protein: ASSPGTSGMYNEQF
V gene: TRBV5-4
J gene: TRBJ2-1

CDR3 protein: ASSVRTVGNTIY
V gene: TRBV19
J gene: TRBJ1-3

CDR3 protein: ASSPAGTALNTEAF
V gene: TRBV7-9
J gene: TRBJ1-1

CDR3 protein: ASSFRPGGPSEAF
V gene: TRBV5-1
J gene: TRBJ1-1

CDR3 protein: ASSVVGPAGETQY
V gene: TRBV6-1
J gene: TRBJ2-5

CDR3 protein: ASSRVAGSDEQF
V gene: TRBV9
J gene: TRBJ2-1

CDR3 protein: ASNGGSSYQETQY
V gene: TRBV2
J gene: TRBJ2-5

CDR3 protein: ANIRPGLAFTDTQY
V gene: TRBV2
J gene: TRBJ2-3

CDR3 protein: ATSRGFNEKLF
V gene: TRBV15
J gene: TRBJ1-4

CDR3 protein: ASSLAGGSNEKLF
V gene: TRBV7-7
J gene: TRBJ1-4

CDR3 protein: SVDTGTTEAF
V gene: TRBV29-1
J gene: TRBJ1-1

CDR3 protein: ASSLGTDPLGETQY
V gene: TRBV5-1
J gene: TRBJ2-5

CDR3 protein: ASSSPPRGEQY
V gene: TRBV18
J gene: TRBJ2-7